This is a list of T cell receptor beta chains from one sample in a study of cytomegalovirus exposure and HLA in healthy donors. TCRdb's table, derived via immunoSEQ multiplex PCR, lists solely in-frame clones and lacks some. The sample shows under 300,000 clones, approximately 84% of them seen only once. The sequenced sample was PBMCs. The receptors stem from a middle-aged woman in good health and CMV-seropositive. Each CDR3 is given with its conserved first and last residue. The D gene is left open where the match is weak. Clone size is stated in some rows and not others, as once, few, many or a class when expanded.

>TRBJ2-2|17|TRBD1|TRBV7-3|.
CASSLTRDRVDTGELFF
TGTGCCAGCAGCTTAACTCGGGACAGAGTCGACACCGGGGAGCTGTTTTTT
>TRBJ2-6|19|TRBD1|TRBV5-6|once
CASSLDPGTGTSGANVLTF
TGTGCCAGCAGCTTGGATCCCGGGACAGGGACTTCTGGGGCCAACGTCCTGACTTTC
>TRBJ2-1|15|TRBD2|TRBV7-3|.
CASSELASSYNEQFF
TGTGCCAGCAGCGAACTAGCGTCCTCCTACAATGAGCAGTTCTTC
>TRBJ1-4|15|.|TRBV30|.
CAWSSGQPTNEKLFF
TGTGCCTGGAGTAGCGGGCAGCCAACTAATGAAAAACTGTTTTTT
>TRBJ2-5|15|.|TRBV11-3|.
CASSQNPRRQETQYF
TGTGCCAGCAGCCAAAATCCCAGGCGTCAAGAGACCCAGTACTTC
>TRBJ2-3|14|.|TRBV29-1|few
CSVEELGITDTQYF
TGCAGCGTTGAAGAACTAGGGATCACAGATACGCAGTATTTT
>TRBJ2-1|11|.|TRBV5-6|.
CASSFDREQFF
TGTGCCAGCAGCTTCGACAGGGAGCAGTTCTTC
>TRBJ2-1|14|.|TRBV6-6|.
CASSPDARINEQFF
TGTGCCAGCAGTCCAGACGCGAGGATCAATGAGCAGTTCTTC
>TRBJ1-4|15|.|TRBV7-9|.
CASSLASGNNEKLFF
TGTGCCAGCAGCTTAGCATCGGGGAATAATGAAAAACTGTTTTTT
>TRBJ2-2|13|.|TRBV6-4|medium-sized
CASSDSDTGELFF
TGTGCCAGCAGTGACAGCGACACCGGGGAGCTGTTTTTT
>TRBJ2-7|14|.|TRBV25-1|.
CASSHTGPPYEQYF
TGTGCCAGCAGCCACACAGGGCCCCCCTACGAGCAGTACTTC
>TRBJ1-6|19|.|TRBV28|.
CASSLSRRGRSSYNSPLHF
TGTGCCAGCAGTTTATCCCGGCGCGGGCGAAGCTCCTATAATTCACCCCTCCACTTT
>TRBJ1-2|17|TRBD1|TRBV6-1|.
CASSASGTGGKAYGYTF
TGTGCCAGCAGTGCCTCCGGGACAGGGGGAAAGGCCTATGGCTACACCTTC